These T cell receptor beta chains were read from a single sample in a study of blood T cell repertoires in COVID-19. Measured with immunoSEQ multiplex PCR; TCRdb has only the in-frame clones, and not every one. The sample comprises about 90,000 clones, roughly 78% of which are singletons, and 13% to 15% rests with the top ten. Sequencing used peripheral blood. The receptors shown here come from a woman at least 80 years old with acute or convalescent COVID-19. Both conserved end residues are part of each CDR3. The D gene is left open where the match is weak. The size entry is marked missing in some rows and otherwise reads once, few, many or a size class.

d_gene: TRBD1
v_gene: TRBV27
abundance: -
j_gene: TRBJ1-2
CDR3aa: CASSLRWTGEDGYTF
CDR3nt: TGTGCCAGCAGTTTACGTTGGACAGGGGAGGATGGCTACACCTTC

d_gene: -
v_gene: TRBV5-6
abundance: -
j_gene: TRBJ2-6
CDR3aa: CASSPFTEGASSGANVLTF
CDR3nt: TGTGCCAGCAGCCCCTTTACGGAGGGAGCGTCATCTGGGGCCAACGTCCTGACTTTC

d_gene: -
v_gene: TRBV6-1
abundance: -
j_gene: TRBJ1-2
CDR3aa: CASSEYRQFRGYTF
CDR3nt: TGTGCCAGCAGTGAATATCGTCAGTTTCGTGGCTACACCTTC

d_gene: TRBD1
v_gene: TRBV27
abundance: once
j_gene: TRBJ1-1
CDR3aa: CASSPRTGEGGTEAFF
CDR3nt: TGTGCCAGCAGCCCCAGGACAGGGGAGGGCGGCACTGAAGCTTTCTTT

d_gene: -
v_gene: TRBV29-1
abundance: -
j_gene: TRBJ1-2
CDR3aa: CSVDRANYGYTF
CDR3nt: TGCAGCGTTGACCGAGCTAACTATGGCTACACCTTC

d_gene: TRBD2
v_gene: TRBV7-2
abundance: -
j_gene: TRBJ2-4
CDR3aa: CASSEGLAGGLAKNIQYF
CDR3nt: TGTGCCAGCAGCGAGGGACTAGCGGGGGGGCTAGCCAAAAACATTCAGTACTTC

d_gene: -
v_gene: TRBV29-1
abundance: -
j_gene: TRBJ1-2
CDR3aa: CSVDDSYYGYTF
CDR3nt: TGCAGCGTCGATGACAGCTACTATGGCTACACCTTC

d_gene: TRBD2
v_gene: TRBV7-2
abundance: -
j_gene: TRBJ2-7
CDR3aa: CASSSTLARSSYEQYF
CDR3nt: TGTGCCAGCAGCTCAACACTAGCGAGGAGCTCCTACGAGCAGTACTTC

d_gene: TRBD2
v_gene: TRBV30
abundance: -
j_gene: TRBJ2-3
CDR3aa: CAWSPGGIRTDTQYF
CDR3nt: TGTGCCTGGAGTCCCGGGGGGATCCGCACAGATACGCAGTATTTT

d_gene: -
v_gene: TRBV15
abundance: -
j_gene: TRBJ1-1
CDR3aa: CATSFNRDTEAFF
CDR3nt: TGTGCCACCAGTTTTAATCGAGACACTGAAGCTTTCTTT

d_gene: -
v_gene: TRBV28
abundance: -
j_gene: TRBJ1-2
CDR3aa: CALKRGGEGYGYTF
CDR3nt: TGTGCCCTAAAACGAGGGGGGGAGGGCTATGGCTACACCTTC

d_gene: -
v_gene: TRBV10-3
abundance: -
j_gene: TRBJ1-4
CDR3aa: CAISESGPSNEKLFF
CDR3nt: TGTGCCATCAGTGAGTCGGGGCCCAGTAATGAAAAACTGTTTTTT

d_gene: -
v_gene: TRBV2
abundance: -
j_gene: TRBJ2-3
CDR3aa: CASSDSADTQYF
CDR3nt: TGTGCCAGCAGTGACTCGGCAGATACGCAGTATTTT

d_gene: TRBD1
v_gene: TRBV5-6
abundance: -
j_gene: TRBJ1-1
CDR3aa: CASSLDRWTGGTNTEAFF
CDR3nt: TGTGCCAGCAGCTTGGATCGGTGGACAGGGGGCACGAACACTGAAGCTTTCTTT

d_gene: TRBD1
v_gene: TRBV18
abundance: -
j_gene: TRBJ1-5
CDR3aa: CASSPGGQGAGQPQHF
CDR3nt: TGTGCCAGCTCACCCGGGGGACAGGGGGCAGGTCAGCCCCAGCATTTT

d_gene: -
v_gene: TRBV4-2
abundance: -
j_gene: TRBJ2-5
CDR3aa: CASSQDLRQETQYF
CDR3nt: TGTGCCAGCAGCCAAGATCTACGCCAAGAGACCCAGTACTTC

d_gene: -
v_gene: TRBV19
abundance: few
j_gene: TRBJ1-2
CDR3aa: CASSTRENYGYTF
CDR3nt: TGTGCCAGTAGTACACGGGAAAACTATGGCTACACCTTC

d_gene: TRBD1
v_gene: TRBV6-5
abundance: -
j_gene: TRBJ1-5
CDR3aa: CASKRSTGGDQPQHF
CDR3nt: TGTGCCAGTAAACGTTCGACAGGGGGAGACCAGCCCCAGCATTTT

d_gene: -
v_gene: TRBV11-1
abundance: -
j_gene: TRBJ2-2
CDR3aa: CASSPPRGADPGELFF
CDR3nt: TGTGCCAGCAGCCCCCCTCGGGGGGCCGATCCCGGGGAGCTGTTTTTT

d_gene: TRBD1
v_gene: TRBV19
abundance: once
j_gene: TRBJ2-7
CDR3aa: CASSIGGQGGHEQYF
CDR3nt: TGTGCCAGTAGTATCGGCGGACAGGGGGGGCACGAGCAGTACTTC

d_gene: -
v_gene: TRBV11-2
abundance: few
j_gene: TRBJ2-5
CDR3aa: CASSLPGETQYF
CDR3nt: TGTGCCAGCAGCCTTCCCGGAGAGACCCAGTACTTC

d_gene: -
v_gene: TRBV7-2
abundance: few
j_gene: TRBJ1-1
CDR3aa: CASSLGSLLKEAFF
CDR3nt: TGTGCCAGCAGCCTTGGGTCCCTCTTGAAGGAGGCTTTCTTT

d_gene: TRBD1
v_gene: TRBV3-1/TRBV3-2
abundance: -
j_gene: TRBJ1-1
CDR3aa: CASSQDIQGGTEAFF
CDR3nt: TGTGCCAGCAGCCAAGATATACAGGGGGGGACTGAAGCTTTCTTT